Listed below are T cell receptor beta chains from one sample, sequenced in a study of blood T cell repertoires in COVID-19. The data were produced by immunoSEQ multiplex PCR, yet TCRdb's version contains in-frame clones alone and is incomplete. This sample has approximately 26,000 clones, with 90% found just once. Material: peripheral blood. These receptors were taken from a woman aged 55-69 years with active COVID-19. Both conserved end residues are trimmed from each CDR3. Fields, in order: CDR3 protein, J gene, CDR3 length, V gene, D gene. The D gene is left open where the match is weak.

CDR3: ASSQTRNDNSPLH; J: TRBJ1-6; length: 13; V: TRBV3-1/TRBV3-2; D: NA
CDR3: ASSEELAGAYEQY; J: TRBJ2-7; length: 13; V: TRBV6-1; D: TRBD2
CDR3: ASSQGTGQETQY; J: TRBJ2-5; length: 12; V: TRBV3-1/TRBV3-2; D: TRBD1
CDR3: ASSVGGETEAF; J: TRBJ1-1; length: 11; V: TRBV9; D: NA
CDR3: ASREYAGSQNEQF; J: TRBJ2-1; length: 13; V: TRBV6-4; D: NA
CDR3: ASSSKGTGTVSGAF; J: TRBJ1-1; length: 14; V: TRBV7-9; D: TRBD1
CDR3: ASSLQRGRGEQF; J: TRBJ2-1; length: 12; V: TRBV27; D: TRBD2
CDR3: AIRVASGDNEQF; J: TRBJ2-1; length: 12; V: TRBV10-3; D: TRBD2
CDR3: ATSDPFGLAGGDTQY; J: TRBJ2-3; length: 15; V: TRBV24-1; D: TRBD2
CDR3: ASSPLREGQETQY; J: TRBJ2-5; length: 13; V: TRBV18; D: TRBD2
CDR3: ASSRAMQGVFYNEQF; J: TRBJ2-1; length: 15; V: TRBV28; D: NA
CDR3: ASSKEGTGGWNEQF; J: TRBJ2-1; length: 14; V: TRBV9; D: TRBD1
CDR3: ASRPGQGWETQY; J: TRBJ2-5; length: 12; V: TRBV2; D: TRBD1
CDR3: ASSSGGLNQPQH; J: TRBJ1-5; length: 12; V: TRBV19; D: NA
CDR3: VRSLVEETQY; J: TRBJ2-5; length: 10; V: TRBV7-5; D: NA
CDR3: SAPPGETQY; J: TRBJ2-5; length: 9; V: TRBV20-1; D: NA
CDR3: AISEGPGTGGSGQETQY; J: TRBJ2-5; length: 17; V: TRBV10-3; D: TRBD1
CDR3: ASSFGGAHYEQY; J: TRBJ2-7; length: 12; V: TRBV5-1; D: NA
CDR3: ASSPSPDYLGTGELF; J: TRBJ2-2; length: 15; V: TRBV5-1; D: NA
CDR3: ATSTAWASSYNEQF; J: TRBJ2-1; length: 14; V: TRBV15; D: NA
CDR3: ASSLEGTLGYT; J: TRBJ1-2; length: 11; V: TRBV5-1; D: NA
CDR3: ASSLERLAGGEQF; J: TRBJ2-1; length: 13; V: TRBV7-6; D: TRBD2
CDR3: ASSEYRPPSGRVAGELF; J: TRBJ2-2; length: 17; V: TRBV5-1; D: TRBD2
CDR3: ASSGRGDEQY; J: TRBJ2-7; length: 10; V: TRBV7-2; D: TRBD2
CDR3: ASSRGLAVSYEQY; J: TRBJ2-7; length: 13; V: TRBV6-5; D: TRBD2
CDR3: ASSWDSGDEQF; J: TRBJ2-1; length: 11; V: TRBV28; D: NA
CDR3: ASSTRRPDRGNGYT; J: TRBJ1-2; length: 14; V: TRBV11-2; D: TRBD1
CDR3: ASSVKGQGRNNEQF; J: TRBJ2-1; length: 14; V: TRBV7-9; D: TRBD1
CDR3: ASSQSSGGAYEQY; J: TRBJ2-7; length: 13; V: TRBV4-2; D: TRBD2
CDR3: ASSYTGTGFEAF; J: TRBJ1-1; length: 12; V: TRBV3-1/TRBV3-2; D: TRBD1
CDR3: ASSLAGQEYNSPLH; J: TRBJ1-6; length: 14; V: TRBV7-6; D: NA
CDR3: SVRRQGASYNEQF; J: TRBJ2-1; length: 13; V: TRBV29-1; D: TRBD1
CDR3: ASSEGGEAGTQY; J: TRBJ2-5; length: 12; V: TRBV5-1; D: TRBD2
CDR3: AWSVSRYEAF; J: TRBJ1-1; length: 10; V: TRBV30; D: NA
CDR3: ASSLLQGGTDTQY; J: TRBJ2-3; length: 13; V: TRBV27; D: NA
CDR3: ASSQGEYGYT; J: TRBJ1-2; length: 10; V: TRBV18; D: NA
CDR3: SVAGGHSSEQF; J: TRBJ2-1; length: 11; V: TRBV29-1; D: NA
CDR3: ASTWGGMGNEQF; J: TRBJ2-1; length: 12; V: TRBV19; D: TRBD2
CDR3: ASSETYEQY; J: TRBJ2-7; length: 9; V: TRBV2; D: NA
CDR3: ASSLGSGVTGELF; J: TRBJ2-2; length: 13; V: TRBV5-1; D: NA
CDR3: ASSKASGRTHNQPQH; J: TRBJ1-5; length: 15; V: TRBV21-1; D: NA
CDR3: ASSLDSVNTEAF; J: TRBJ1-1; length: 12; V: TRBV7-8; D: NA
CDR3: ASWLGAQPQH; J: TRBJ1-5; length: 10; V: TRBV5-1; D: NA
CDR3: ASSVGTSGNYEQY; J: TRBJ2-7; length: 13; V: TRBV5-1; D: TRBD2